The rows below give T cell receptor beta chains drawn from one sample of a study of T cell changes during pregnancy in multiple sclerosis. Only in-frame clones appear in the TCRdb table, and some are missing; sequencing was by immunoSEQ multiplex PCR. The sample has around 44,000 clones, 88% seen once. The material was CD4+ T cells from peripheral blood mononuclear cells, obtained in the second trimester of pregnancy. These receptors were obtained from a female donor with multiple sclerosis, enrolled in a pregnancy study. Both conserved end residues are part of each CDR3. D genes are given only for firm matches. Clone sizes are given selectively: once, few, many, or a class where the clone is expanded.

TRBD2 | TRBJ2-1 | . | TRBV15 | CATSRDRLAGADNEQFF | TGTGCCACCAGCAGAGATCGTTTGGCGGGAGCTGACAATGAGCAGTTCTTC
. | TRBJ1-1 | few | TRBV7-2 | CASSLVGRLNTEAFF | TGTGCCAGCAGCTTAGTTGGCAGGTTGAACACTGAAGCTTTCTTT
TRBD1 | TRBJ1-2 | . | TRBV5-1 | CASSWGTDYGYTF | TGCGCCAGCAGCTGGGGGACAGACTATGGCTACACCTTC
. | TRBJ1-1 | . | TRBV6-5 | CASITDRLGTEAFF | TGTGCCAGCATTACGGACAGACTGGGCACTGAAGCTTTCTTT
. | TRBJ2-5 | . | TRBV2 | CASRAGETQYF | TGTGCCAGCAGGGCCGGGGAGACCCAGTACTTC
. | TRBJ1-6 | . | TRBV30 | CASHTGYNSPLHF | TGTGCCTCGCACACGGGATATAATTCACCCCTCCACTTT
TRBD1 | TRBJ1-1 | . | TRBV11-2 | CASSLGDRVKAFF | TGTGCCAGCAGCTTAGGGGACAGGGTTAAAGCTTTCTTT
TRBD2 | TRBJ2-3 | . | TRBV5-6 | CASSFRLGGTDTQYF | TGTGCCAGCAGCTTCCGGTTGGGGGGGACAGATACGCAGTATTTT
. | TRBJ2-7 | . | TRBV5-1 | CASSSDRPTYEQYF | TGCGCCAGCAGTTCTGACAGGCCCACCTACGAGCAGTACTTC
TRBD1 | TRBJ1-6 | . | TRBV10-3 | CAISESKGTGNSPLHF | TGTGCCATCAGTGAGTCGAAGGGGACAGGGAATTCACCCCTCCACTTT
TRBD1 | TRBJ2-5 | . | TRBV30 | CAWSLGTGPGETQYF | TGTGCCTGGAGTCTCGGGACAGGGCCAGGAGAGACCCAGTACTTC
TRBD1 | TRBJ2-1 | . | TRBV5-1 | CASSAPQGNEQFF | TGCGCCAGCAGCGCGCCACAGGGGAATGAGCAGTTCTTC
. | TRBJ2-6 | . | TRBV2 | CASIGQLIDGANVLTF | TGTGCCAGCATAGGACAGTTAATAGATGGGGCCAACGTCCTGACTTTC
. | TRBJ2-5 | few | TRBV28 | CASSFFETQYF | TGTGCCAGCAGTTTCTTCGAGACCCAGTACTTC
TRBD1 | TRBJ2-5 | . | TRBV5-1 | CASSLELGQGMKTQYF | TGCGCCAGCAGCTTGGAATTGGGACAGGGGATGAAGACCCAGTACTTC
TRBD2 | TRBJ2-7 | few | TRBV19 | CASSLVGGTYEQYF | TGTGCCAGTAGCCTTGTCGGGGGGACCTACGAGCAGTACTTC
TRBD2 | TRBJ2-7 | . | TRBV6-1 | CASGQAGGSYEQYF | TGTGCCAGCGGACAAGCGGGAGGCTCCTACGAGCAGTACTTC
TRBD1 | TRBJ1-2 | . | TRBV29-1 | CSVGLGQNYGYTF | TGCAGCGTGGGCCTGGGACAGAATTATGGCTACACCTTC
. | TRBJ1-1 | . | TRBV27 | CASSLEAGVSEAFF | TGTGCCAGCAGTTTAGAAGCAGGGGTGTCTGAAGCTTTCTTT
TRBD2 | TRBJ2-3 | . | TRBV7-7 | CASSLVTSGATDTQYF | TGTGCTAGCAGCTTAGTGACTAGCGGGGCCACAGATACGCAGTATTTT
TRBD2 | TRBJ2-7 | few | TRBV7-2 | CASSSGLQRERFYEQYF | TGTGCCAGCAGCTCAGGATTGCAGCGGGAGAGGTTTTACGAGCAGTACTTC
. | TRBJ1-2 | . | TRBV19 | CASTVQGTNYGYTF | TGTGCCAGTACCGTTCAGGGGACTAACTATGGCTACACCTTC
. | TRBJ2-3 | once | TRBV7-9 | CASSRETGAQYF | TGTGCCAGCAGCAGGGAGACGGGAGCGCAGTATTTT
. | TRBJ2-7 | . | TRBV5-4 | CASSLAGGLGSYEQYF | TGTGCCAGCAGCTTGGCCGGCGGGTTGGGGTCCTACGAGCAGTACTTC
. | TRBJ2-5 | . | TRBV5-1 | CASSLAGRGETQYF | TGCGCCAGCAGCTTGGCCGGGAGAGGAGAGACCCAGTACTTC
. | TRBJ1-5 | . | TRBV6-5 | CATQQGAQPQHF | TGTGCCACCCAACAGGGCGCTCAGCCCCAGCATTTT
TRBD2 | TRBJ2-1 | . | TRBV27 | CASSTGTSGDNEQFF | TGTGCCAGCAGTACCGGGACTAGCGGTGACAATGAGCAGTTCTTC
TRBD1 | TRBJ2-3 | . | TRBV15 | CATSRPGQVVTDTQYF | TGTGCCACCAGCAGACCGGGACAGGTGGTGACAGATACGCAGTATTTT
. | TRBJ2-5 | . | TRBV29-1 | CSVEIGQQETQYF | TGCAGCGTTGAAATTGGACAACAAGAGACCCAGTACTTC
TRBD2 | TRBJ2-7 | . | TRBV10-3 | CAISMGLAGVYEQYF | TGTGCCATCAGTATGGGACTAGCGGGAGTCTACGAGCAGTACTTC
. | TRBJ1-1 | . | TRBV5-6 | CASSFGAAQGGGAFF | TGTGCCAGCAGCTTTGGGGCCGCACAGGGTGGAGGAGCTTTCTTT
TRBD2 | TRBJ2-1 | . | TRBV30 | CAWSRGTSGSNEQFF | TGTGCCTGGAGCAGGGGTACTAGCGGGAGCAATGAGCAGTTCTTC
TRBD1 | TRBJ2-7 | . | TRBV13 | CASSFLTGQEQYF | TGTGCCAGCAGCTTCCTGACAGGGCAGGAGCAGTACTTC
TRBD1 | TRBJ2-7 | . | TRBV10-3 | CAIRYSLQGADEQYF | TGTGCCATCAGATATTCCTTGCAGGGGGCGGACGAGCAGTACTTC
. | TRBJ2-1 | . | TRBV19 | CASSMKGRGYNEQFF | TGTGCCAGTAGTATGAAGGGGAGGGGGTACAATGAGCAGTTCTTC
. | TRBJ2-3 | . | TRBV6-6 | CASSYPDTQYF | TGTGCCAGCAGTTACCCGGATACGCAGTATTTT
. | TRBJ2-7 | . | TRBV7-2 | CASSLVALHEQYF | TGTGCCAGCAGCTTAGTAGCGCTTCACGAGCAGTACTTC